The 17 T cell receptor beta chains below come from one sample, sequenced in a study of CD4 and CD8 cells across lung adenocarcinoma regions. TCRdb reprocessed the PCR reads with MiXCR, giving one entry per CDR3 protein. Found here are about 4,000 distinct CDR3 sequences, roughly 51% of them singletons; the top ten hold roughly 26%. Sequenced input: CD4+ T cells from the margin of a lung tumor. These receptors all stem from a female donor with lung adenocarcinoma. The CD4 and CD8 labels of this study may be unreliable.

This clonotype is medium-sized within its sample. The chain links TRBV7-2 to TRBJ2-1, with D possibly being TRBD2 (6 bases). The ends were cut back, 3 bases at V and 0 bases at J, with 18 bases in the middle. Germline V gene sequence: CDR1 SGHTA, CDR2 FQGNSA. This CDR3 has 18 residues. Here the CDR3 reads CASSLRHRGRSSYNEQFF. The CDR3 DNA reads as TGTGCCAGCAGCTTGAGACACCGAGGGAGGAGCTCCTACAATGAGCAGTTCTTC.

By share, this clonotype ranks as medium-sized. V usage is TRBV6-1 and J usage is TRBJ2-1; maybe TRBD2 (6 bases). This CDR3 has 14 amino acids. The ends were cut back, 4 bases at V and 1 base at J, with 8 bases in the middle. Germline CDR1 is MNHNS and CDR2 is SASEGT. Written as DNA, the CDR3 is TGTGCCAGCAGTGTCGGGGGATCCTACAATGAGCAGTTCTTC. Translating it yields CASSVGGSYNEQFF.

This clonotype showed up just a few times. The chain combines TRBV10-3 with TRBJ2-3; D unclear. Trimming removed 6 bases from V and 3 bases from J, with 4 bases in between. This CDR3 has 11 residues. CDR1 and CDR2 from the germline V gene are ENHRY and SYGVKD. For the CDR3, the DNA is TGTGCCATCAGCTGGACAGATACGCAGTATTTT. This codes for CAISWTDTQYF.

The chain couples TRBV6-1 to TRBJ2-2; D may be TRBD2 (6 bases). The V and J ends lost 2 bases and 2 bases respectively, with 9 bases between them. Germline V lookup: CDR1 MNHNS, CDR2 SASEGT. The CDR3 sequence is 15 residues long. CDR3 bases: TGTGCCAGCAGTGAATGGGGAGGTAACACCGGGGAGCTGTTTTTT. Translation: CASSEWGGNTGELFF.

V usage is TRBV4-1 and J usage is TRBJ2-3; 7 bases are shared with TRBD2. CDR3 size: 15 residues. J lost 9 bases, V lost 6 bases, and 15 bases had no gene match. CDR1 and CDR2 from the germline V gene are MGHRA and YSYEKL. As DNA, the CDR3 is TGCGCCAGCAGTTCGGGGGGAGGAACCACAAACACGCAGTATTTT. Amino acid sequence: CASSSGGGTTNTQYF.

This clonotype has a single count. This chain uses TRBV27 with TRBJ2-3; D may correspond to TRBD1 or TRBD2 (5 bases each). Trimming took off 1 base at V and 4 bases at J, with 12 bases between the two ends. The germline CDR1 and CDR2 sequences are MNHEY and SMNVEV (reference sequence). There are 15 residues in the CDR3. CDR3 DNA sequence: TGTGCCAGCAGTTTATGGGGGTCTGGGGCAGATACGCAGTATTTT. It encodes CASSLWGSGADTQYF.

This chain connects TRBV5-1 to TRBJ1-2, with 10 bases that match TRBD1. Trimming took 3 bases from V and 6 from J; bases not matched to a gene: 5. The CDR3 loop spans 14 amino acids. Germline CDR1 SGHRS, CDR2 YFSETQ. The CDR3 DNA is TGCGCCAGCAGCTGGACAGGGGGAGACAATGGCTACACCTTC. Protein: CASSWTGGDNGYTF.

The rearrangement links TRBV7-2 to TRBJ1-1; D uncertain. This CDR3 is 13 amino acids long. Trimming cost V 2 bases and J 1 base, with 5 bases left between them. CDR1 is SGHTA and CDR2 is FQGNSA in the germline V gene. DNA of the CDR3: TGTGCCAGCAGCTTAAGCTGGAACACTGAAGCTTTCTTT. Translated: CASSLSWNTEAFF.

This clonotype was seen more than once but under ten times. Written as DNA, the CDR3 is TGTGCCAGCAGTGAAATCTACTACAATGAGCAGTTCTTC. Encoded protein: CASSEIYYNEQFF. V and J are TRBV6-1 and TRBJ2-1; D is unclear. In germline, CDR1 is MNHNS, CDR2 SASEGT. The CDR3 runs to 13 residues. V lost 2 bases to trimming and J lost 3 bases, with 5 bases between them.

The rearrangement joins TRBV9 to TRBJ2-5; weak D call: TRBD2 (6 bases). Between the trimmed V and J ends, which lost 4 bases and 2 bases, there was a span of 18 bases. The germline V gene encodes CDR1 SGDLS and CDR2 YYNGEE. The CDR3 covers 16 residues. The CDR3 DNA reads as TGTGCCAGCAGCCCTAATCCCCCGGCGGGACAAGAGACCCAGTACTTC. The encoded protein is CASSPNPPAGQETQYF. The complete variable domain, with remaining parts taken from reference TRBV9 and TRBJ2-5, reads DSGVTQTPKHLITATGQRVTLRCSPRSGDLSVYWYQQSLDQGLQFLIQYYNGEERAKGNILERFSAQQFPDLHSELNLSSLELGDSALYFCASSPNPPAGQETQYFGPGTRLLVL.

This clonotype was seen only a few times. The V and J genes are TRBV6-1 and TRBJ2-5; perhaps D is TRBD1 or TRBD2 (7 bases each). Judging by the DNA end, TRBJ2-7 fits better; the J call may be wrong. This CDR3 spans 14 amino acids. CDR1 and CDR2 from the germline V gene are MNHNS and SASEGT. The CDR3 sequence is CASSESGGAYEQYF. The CDR3 DNA follows: TGTGCCAGCAGTGAGTCAGGGGGGGCCTACGAGCAGTACTTC.

This clonotype ranks as medium-sized. The chain links TRBV10-3 to TRBJ2-7, with 9 positions matching TRBD2. CDR3 length: 17 residues. The germline V gene encodes CDR1 ENHRY and CDR2 SYGVKD. The V segment lost 6 bases and the J segment 0 bases; nucleotides outside the gene matches: 12. The CDR3 spells CAISEPPSGTSSYEQYF. The CDR3 bases are TGTGCCATCAGCGAACCACCTAGCGGGACCAGCTCCTACGAGCAGTACTTC.

This clonotype was recorded once. The chain recombines TRBV6-5 with TRBJ2-4, with D unclear. The germline V gene encodes CDR1 MNHEY and CDR2 SVGAGI. V lost 4 bases and J lost 13, with 20 bases in between. The CDR3 runs to 14 residues. The CDR3 loop reads CASSSGPDFGTQYF. The CDR3 DNA sequence: TGTGCCAGCAGTTCGGGCCCAGACTTCGGCACCCAGTACTTC.

This chain connects TRBV6-1 to TRBJ2-1; D might be TRBD2 (5 bases). Trimming took off 8 bases at V and 3 bases at J, with 14 bases between the two ends. The germline V gene encodes CDR1 MNHNS and CDR2 SASEGT. The CDR3 loop spans 14 amino acids. CDR3 protein: CASGPSSNYNEQFF. The CDR3 coding sequence is TGTGCCAGCGGCCCCTCTAGCAACTACAATGAGCAGTTCTTC.

Sample share makes this clonotype medium-sized. The gene calls are TRBV10-1 and TRBJ2-4; 8 bases are a match to TRBD1. Germline CDR1 is WNHNN and CDR2 is SYGVQD (reference sequence). The length of the CDR3 is 13 residues. J lost 7 bases, V lost 3 bases, and 2 bases had no gene match. CDR3 DNA: TGCGCCAGCAGTGATGGACAGGGTAACATTCAGTACTTC. Its translation: CASSDGQGNIQYF.

This clonotype was detected a few times. The chain has TRBV6-1 and TRBJ2-5; D possibly corresponds to TRBD2 (5 bases). Trimming left V 7 bases short and J 2 bases short, with 11 bases between. This CDR3 comprises 13 residues. Germline V gene sequence: CDR1 MNHNS, CDR2 SASEGT. CDR3: CASIRAAQETQYF. DNA for the CDR3: TGTGCCAGCATAAGAGCGGCTCAAGAGACCCAGTACTTC.

The rearrangement joins TRBV6-1 to TRBJ2-1; 9 bases are a match to TRBD1. TRBJ2-5 explains the end of the DNA better; the J call may be wrong. The CDR3 contains 18 residues. Germline values: CDR1 MNHNS, CDR2 SASEGT. The CDR3 sequence: CASKTLRRQGEVQETQYF. The CDR3 DNA reads TGTGCCAGCAAAACGTTACGCCGACAGGGGGAGGTTCAAGAGACCCAGTACTTC.